These 14 T cell receptor beta chains came from one sample sequenced in a study of cytomegalovirus exposure and HLA in healthy donors. The PCR employed 60 Vbeta primers together with 13 Jbeta primers. Some clones are missing from TCRdb's copy, which holds only in-frame ones; the method was immunoSEQ multiplex PCR. The profile shows about 180,000 clones, 75% to 85% of them singletons. The sequenced sample was PBMCs. These receptors were obtained from a woman aged 25 to 39 in good health and CMV-seronegative.

The chain combines TRBV5-1 with TRBJ2-7, with 7 bases matching TRBD1. Germline CDR1 reads SGHRS; CDR2 reads YFSETQ. The trim removed 2 bases at V and 0 bases at J, leaving 5 bases unmatched. The CDR3 is made up of 15 amino acids. The CDR3 DNA reads TGCGCCAGCAGCTTTGAAGGGGGCCCCTCCTACGAGCAGTACTTC. Amino acids: CASSFEGGPSYEQYF.

This rearrangement joins TRBV21-1 to TRBJ2-5; the D call of TRBD2 is as the table states it, not checked on the DNA. TRBV21-1 is a recognized pseudogene. The CDR3 totals 16 residues. In DNA, the CDR3 is TGTGCCAGCGTCGACGGGGGGGACAGCTTACAAGAGACCCAGTACTTC. The encoded protein is CASVDGGDSLQETQYF.

The rearrangement links TRBV19 to TRBJ2-3; TRBD1 agrees at 7 bases. Unmatched junction bases numbered 5, after V lost 6 bases and J lost 5 bases. Per germline, CDR1 LNHDA and CDR2 SQIVND (reference sequence). The CDR3 has 13 amino acids. As DNA, the CDR3 is TGTGCCAGTAGGACTACAGGGGTAGATACGCAGTATTTT. It is translated as CASRTTGVDTQYF.

The chain is built from TRBV28 and TRBJ2-5; 7 nucleotides line up with TRBD2. The junction had 17 bases not matched to a gene; V was cut back by 5 bases and J by 11 bases. CDR1 is MDHEN, CDR2 SYDVKM, per germline. This CDR3 is built from 15 residues. CDR3 nucleotide sequence: TGTGCCAGCAGTGCCTCCGGGACCGGGGGGTTTGAGCAGTACTTC. Its protein product is CASSASGTGGFEQYF. The whole variable domain, filled in from reference TRBV28 and TRBJ2-5, reads DVKVTQSSRYLVKRTGEKVFLECVQDMDHENMFWYRQDPGLGLRLIYFSYDVKMKEKGDIPEGYSVSREKKERFSLILESASTNQTSMYLCASSASGTGGFEQYFGPGTRLLVL.

Concerning this clone: This specimen includes other DNA sequences encoding the same CDR3. This sequence joins TRBV7-8 and TRBJ2-1; 9 bases fit TRBD1. Germline V gene sequence: CDR1 SGHVS, CDR2 FQNEAQ. Losses at the gene ends were 1 base for V and 4 bases for J; bases not matched to a gene: 5. This CDR3 spans 16 amino acids. CDR3 coding DNA: TGTGCCAGCAGCTTAGTTCGGGACAGGGCGTACAATGAGCAGTTCTTC. Encoded protein: CASSLVRDRAYNEQFF.

The chain is built from TRBV23-1 and TRBJ2-7, with 11 bases that match TRBD2. TRBV23-1 belongs to the ORF category, with a function that is uncertain. The CDR3 totals 21 residues. V lost 2 bases and J lost 1; bases outside the gene matches: 19. CDR3 nucleotides: TGCGCCAGCAGTCAAGCCCCGCTGGACGGAACCACTAGCGGGAGATCCTACGAGCAGTACTTC. Translating gives CASSQAPLDGTTSGRSYEQYF.

V and J are TRBV27 and TRBJ2-2, with 10 positions matching TRBD2. Per the germline V gene, CDR1 is MNHEY and CDR2 is SMNVEV (reference sequence). There are 16 residues in the CDR3. V lost 8 bases to trimming and J lost 1 base; unmatched junction nucleotides: 7. The chain's CDR3 is CASQTVAGGNTGELFF. The CDR3 DNA is TGTGCCAGCCAAACCGTAGCGGGAGGGAACACCGGGGAGCTGTTTTTT.

V and J are TRBV30 and TRBJ2-1, with unresolved D. Per germline, CDR1 GTSNPN and CDR2 SVGIG (reference sequence). V was pared by 1 base and J by 15 bases, with 13 bases between. The CDR3 has 11 residues. The CDR3 DNA sequence: TGTGCCTGGAGTGCTCTCGAGGTGAGGTTCTTC. Its protein is CAWSALEVRFF.

The rearrangement links TRBV5-5 to TRBJ2-7; D ambiguous. Germline CDR1 reads SGHKS; CDR2 reads YYEKEE (reference sequence). Between the trimmed V and J ends, which lost 1 base and 2 bases, there was a span of 10 bases. The CDR3 runs to 14 residues. The CDR3 sequence is CASSLSRVAYEQYF. For the CDR3, the DNA is TGTGCCAGCAGCTTGAGCCGGGTTGCCTACGAGCAGTACTTC. Looking up the rest from reference TRBV5-5 and TRBJ2-7 gives the full variable domain: DAGVTQSPTHLIKTRGQQVTLRCSPISGHKSVSWYQQVLGQGPQFIFQYYEKEERGRGNFPDRFSARQFPNYSSELNVNALLLGDSALYLCASSLSRVAYEQYFGPGTRLTVT.

The chain carries TRBV19 and TRBJ2-3; 8 nucleotides line up with TRBD2. The length of the CDR3 is 17 residues. Germline loops: CDR1 LNHDA, CDR2 SQIVND (reference sequence). J gave up 3 bases and V 5 bases, and 13 bases lay outside the gene matches. The CDR3 loop reads CASSLLRKAGDTDTQYF. The DNA of the CDR3 is TGTGCCAGTAGTCTGCTTAGGAAAGCGGGAGATACAGATACGCAGTATTTT.

The rearrangement joins TRBV19 to TRBJ2-1; 12 bases map to TRBD2. This CDR3 region has 17 residues. V trimming: 5 bases; J trimming: 6 bases; junction bases outside the gene matches: 11. CDR1 and CDR2 from the germline V gene are LNHDA and SQIVND (reference sequence). CDR3 bases: TGTGCCAGTAGTCCCCCAAGGACTAGCGGGAAAGGCAATGAGCAGTTCTTC. It is translated as CASSPPRTSGKGNEQFF.

The V call is TRBV4-3, the J call TRBJ2-2, with D hard to call. Trimming removed 3 bases at V and 2 bases at J, with 7 bases between. From germline, CDR1 is LGHNA and CDR2 YSLEER. The CDR3 spans 14 residues. The CDR3 nucleotides are TGCGCCAGCAGCCACTCTACCAACACCGGGGAGCTGTTTTTT. Translating gives CASSHSTNTGELFF.

The chain is built from TRBV10-2 and TRBJ2-3; weak D call: TRBD2 (6 bases). Between the trimmed V and J ends, which lost 4 bases and 1 base, there was a span of 9 bases. Germline-derived CDR1 and CDR2 are WSHSY and SAAADI. CDR3 length: 14 amino acids. The CDR3 loop is CASSVGGGTDTQYF. The CDR3 DNA reads TGCGCCAGCAGTGTTGGAGGGGGCACAGATACGCAGTATTTT.

V usage is TRBV28 and J usage is TRBJ2-1, with D maybe TRBD2 (6 bases). V was pared by 5 bases and J by 0 bases, with 11 bases between. The germline V gene encodes CDR1 MDHEN and CDR2 SYDVKM. The CDR3 runs to 15 residues. The CDR3: CASSTDGSSYNEQFF. CDR3 in DNA: TGTGCCAGCAGTACCGACGGGAGCTCCTACAATGAGCAGTTCTTC.